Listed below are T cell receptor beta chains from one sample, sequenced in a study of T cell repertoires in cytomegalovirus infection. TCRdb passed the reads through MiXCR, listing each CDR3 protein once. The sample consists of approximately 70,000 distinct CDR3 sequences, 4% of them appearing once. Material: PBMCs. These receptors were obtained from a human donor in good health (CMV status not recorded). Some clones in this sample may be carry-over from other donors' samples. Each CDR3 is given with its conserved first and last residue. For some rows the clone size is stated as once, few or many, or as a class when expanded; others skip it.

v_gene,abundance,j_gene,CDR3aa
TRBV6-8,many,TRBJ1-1,CASSDPQERPTEAFF
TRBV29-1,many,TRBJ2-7,CSVALGPGGYEQYF
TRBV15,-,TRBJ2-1,CATSRASSTWMGNEQFF
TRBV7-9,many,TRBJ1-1,CASSLPPGGEAFF
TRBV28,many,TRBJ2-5,CASSLTGHEGETQYF
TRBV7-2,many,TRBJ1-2,CASSSDRLGYTF
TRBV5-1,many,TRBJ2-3,CASSLAAKDTQYF
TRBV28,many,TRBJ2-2,CASRESGDGGGELFF
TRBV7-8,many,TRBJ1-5,CASSLEGQGFNQPQHF
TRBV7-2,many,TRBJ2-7,CASSPRGGRDSYEQYF
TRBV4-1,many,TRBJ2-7,CASSQAQLSYEQYF
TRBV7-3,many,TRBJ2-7,CASSPSGTGASYEQYF
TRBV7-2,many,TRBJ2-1,CASSVGTRGEQFF
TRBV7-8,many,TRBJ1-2,CASSPDSNNYGYTF
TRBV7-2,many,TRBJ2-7,CASSLQPDTSYEQYF
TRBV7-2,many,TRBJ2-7,CASSPGGSSYEQYF
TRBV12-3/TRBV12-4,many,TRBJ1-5,CASRKEAGQGASQPQHF
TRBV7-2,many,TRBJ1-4,CASSFLAGKLFF
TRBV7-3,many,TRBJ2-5,CASSPGIAGTLETQYF
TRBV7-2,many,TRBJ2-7,CASSSPSYEQYF
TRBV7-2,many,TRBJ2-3,CASSLVRGNTDTQYF
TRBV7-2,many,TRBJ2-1,CASSLAAYNEQFF
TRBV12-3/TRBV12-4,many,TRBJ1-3,CASSIPVGRGSGNTIYF
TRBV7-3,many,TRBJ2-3,CASSPGTDTQYF
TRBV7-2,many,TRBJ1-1,CASIIQPGPQNTEAFF
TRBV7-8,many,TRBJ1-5,CASSLVVNSNQPQHF
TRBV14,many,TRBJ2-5,CASSQAQTQYF
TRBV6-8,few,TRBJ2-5,CASSYFSGIETQYF
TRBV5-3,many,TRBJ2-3,CASSLTGFSEGDTQYF
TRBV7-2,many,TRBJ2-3,CASSITAGGYNTQYF
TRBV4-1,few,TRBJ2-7,CASSLGPRGSSYEQYF
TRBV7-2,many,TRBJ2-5,CASSLGRGHETQYF
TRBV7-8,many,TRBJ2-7,CASSLVVAGESYEQYF
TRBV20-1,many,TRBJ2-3,CSAGAGGPTDTQYF
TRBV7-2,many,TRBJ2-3,CASSFGTGTSTDTQYF
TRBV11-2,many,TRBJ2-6,CASSLAPGQGGANVLTF
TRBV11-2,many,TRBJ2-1,CASSASGNEQFF
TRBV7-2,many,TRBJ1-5,CASSQDGINQPQHF
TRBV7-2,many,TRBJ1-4,CASSLKLGALNEKLFF
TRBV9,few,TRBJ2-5,CASSVDSRGSQYF
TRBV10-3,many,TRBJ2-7,CAIATGPYEQYF
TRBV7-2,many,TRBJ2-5,CASSLVVGSVETQYF
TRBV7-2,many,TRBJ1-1,CASSLAGTKPSAEAFF
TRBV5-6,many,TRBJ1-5,CASSLGTRLHQPQHF
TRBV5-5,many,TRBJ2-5,CASTPGVARQETQYF
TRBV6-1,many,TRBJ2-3,CASSEGRITQYF
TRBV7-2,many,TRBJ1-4,CASSLRTGGNNEKLFF
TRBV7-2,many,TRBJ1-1,CASSLVGTGGTEAFF
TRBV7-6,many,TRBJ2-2,CASSFRVTGELFF
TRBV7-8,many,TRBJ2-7,CASSLEGGRGSYEQYF
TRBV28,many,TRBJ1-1,CASSFQEGRRAEAFF